A single sample is the source of the 21 T cell receptor beta chains below, sequenced in a study of Ad26.COV2.S vaccination and SARS-CoV-2 variants (dated by TCRdb to 2020 to 2023). Read against the paper, the sample's treatment or condition label means: 19 received Ad26.COV2.S at low or high dose, single or two shots; several received placebo; per-sample allocation not given. Repertoires of vaccine and placebo recipients were sequenced from samples taken on day 63 after the first injection. Library preparation used the immunoSEQ multiplex PCR assay. In its TCRdb copy, this immuneACCESS table keeps in-frame sequences only and misses some clones. Where compared with another copy, unresolved V genes explain less than half of these, and the others have no known cause. This sample has approximately 350,000 clones in its table, and about four fifths of those were observed once. Nearly 7.5% of the sample goes to the ten largest clones.

The sequencing here drew on peripheral blood, taken in a trial of Ad26.COV2.S vaccine versus placebo. These receptors were collected from a person aged 18-60 years who received the Ad26.COV2.S COVID-19 vaccine or a placebo.

The CDR3 DNA reads TGTGCCAGCTCACCACTCGCAAGGAACAGGGAGTATGGCTACACCTTC. It specifies CASSPLARNREYGYTF. The chain links TRBV18 to TRBJ1-2, with D maybe TRBD1 (6 bases). Trimming shortened V by 1 base and J by 5 bases, and 17 bases separated the two germline ends. Germline CDR1 and CDR2: KGHSH and LQKENI. The CDR3 covers 16 residues. The complete variable domain, with remaining parts taken from reference TRBV18 and TRBJ1-2, reads NAGVMQNPRHLVRRRGQEARLRCSPMKGHSHVYWYRQLPEEGLKFMVYLQKENIIDESGMPKERFSAEFPKEGPSILRIQQVVRGDSAAYFCASSPLARNREYGYTFGSGTRLTVV.

The V call is TRBV4-1, the J call TRBJ1-3; TRBD1 might be the D (6 bases). CDR3 length equals 19 residues. Trimming took off 4 bases at V and 4 bases at J, with 26 bases between the two ends. CDR1 is MGHRA and CDR2 is YSYEKL in the germline V gene. CDR3 in amino acids: CASSRLPVLQGDEGNTIYF. The CDR3 bases are TGCGCCAGCAGCCGCTTGCCGGTTTTACAGGGAGATGAAGGAAACACCATATATTTT.

This rearrangement joins TRBV6-5 to TRBJ2-5, with D possibly being TRBD1 (6 bases). Germline-derived CDR1 and CDR2 are MNHEY and SVGAGI. The length of the CDR3 is 14 residues. The germline V and J ends were trimmed by 5 bases and 4 bases, with 14 bases remaining between them. The CDR3 protein is CASSPGQWGETQYF. CDR3 sequence (DNA): TGTGCCAGCAGTCCTGGACAGTGGGGAGAGACCCAGTACTTC.

This clone was found once. The genes are TRBV5-4 and TRBJ1-6; a possible D gene is TRBD1 (5 bases). V dropped 4 bases and J dropped 11 bases, with 13 bases sitting between them. Per the germline V gene, CDR1 is SGHNT and CDR2 is YYREEE (reference sequence). The CDR3 contains 13 residues. In DNA form, the CDR3 reads TGTGCCAGCAGCGCCGTGGGGGGACCACCCCTCCACTTT. Translated: CASSAVGGPPLHF.

The chain has TRBV25-1 and TRBJ1-6, with no clear D. This CDR3 is 15 amino acids long. The V gene lost 7 bases and the J gene lost 3 bases, with 13 bases spanning the gap. In germline, CDR1 is MGHDK, CDR2 SYGVNS. The CDR3 nucleotides read TGTGCCAGCACCGACCCCCGGATCTATAATTCACCCCTCCACTTT. This codes for CASTDPRIYNSPLHF. Full variable domain (outside the CDR3, taken from reference TRBV25-1 and TRBJ1-6): EADIYQTPRYLVIGTGKKITLECSQTMGHDKMYWYQQDPGMELHLIHYSYGVNSTEKGDLSSESTVSRIRTEHFPLTLESARPSHTSQYLCASTDPRIYNSPLHFGNGTRLTVT.

The chain combines TRBV5-1 with TRBJ1-2; 9 nucleotides line up with TRBD1. J was trimmed by 4 bases and V by 0 bases; bases with no gene match: 4. Germline assignment: CDR1 SGHRS and CDR2 YFSETQ. This CDR3 region has 15 residues. The CDR3 coding sequence is TGCGCCAGCAGCTTGGCCACAGGGGGCGGCTATGGCTACACCTTC. Translation gives CASSLATGGGYGYTF.

This chain uses TRBV5-1 with TRBJ1-1; no clear D. The germline gives CDR1 SGHRS, CDR2 YFSETQ. The V end lost 2 bases, the J end lost 0 bases, and 8 bases lay between the germline ends. The CDR3 sequence is 14 residues long. CDR3 DNA: TGCGCCAGCAGCTTAGGAGTGATGAACACTGAAGCTTTCTTT. This translates into CASSLGVMNTEAFF.

This rearrangement joins TRBV5-1 to TRBJ1-4, with D unresolved. CDR1 and CDR2 (germline): SGHRS, YFSETQ. V dropped 0 bases and J dropped 8 bases, with 11 bases sitting between them. The CDR3 loop spans 14 amino acids. The CDR3 reads CASSLASEGEKLFF. The CDR3 coding sequence is TGCGCCAGCAGCTTGGCCAGCGAGGGCGAAAAACTGTTTTTT.

This clone was seen a single time. The V gene is TRBV15, the J gene TRBJ1-1; D not resolved. Germline CDR1 is LNHNV and CDR2 is YYDKDF (reference sequence). Trimming stripped 5 bases from V and 0 bases from J, with 7 bases between. The CDR3 is made up of 13 amino acids. CDR3 sequence: CATSPSLNTEAFF. CDR3 DNA sequence: TGTGCCACCAGCCCAAGTTTGAACACTGAAGCTTTCTTT.

The DNA of the CDR3 is TGTGCCAGCTCCCCAGGTCACGGTGAAAAACTGTTTTTT. Its translation: CASSPGHGEKLFF. V usage is TRBV18 and J usage is TRBJ1-4, with unresolved D. CDR1 KGHSH and CDR2 LQKENI come from the germline V gene. The CDR3 is 13 amino acids. V was pared by 6 bases and J by 7 bases, with 12 bases between.

Concerning this clone itself: The sample carries other DNA sequences with the same CDR3. V is TRBV30 and J is TRBJ1-2; tentatively, D is TRBD1 (5 bases). The V gene lost 2 bases and the J gene lost 8 bases, with 9 bases spanning the gap. The germline V gene has CDR1 GTSNPN and CDR2 SVGIG (reference sequence). The CDR3 runs to 11 residues. Here the CDR3 DNA reads TGTGCCTGGAGTAGCGGGGGGGGCTACACCTTC. Translating gives CAWSSGGGYTF.

The V call is TRBV10-2, the J call TRBJ1-1; D gene uncertain. Deletions cut 7 bases from V and 1 base from J, with 16 bases between. The CDR3 is 15 amino acids. In germline, CDR1 is WSHSY, CDR2 SAAADI. The CDR3 DNA reads as TGCGCCAGCAAGGAGGAACAAGGCCAGAACACTGAAGCTTTCTTT. This sequence encodes CASKEEQGQNTEAFF.

The V and J genes are TRBV7-2 and TRBJ2-6; possible D gene TRBD2, 6 bases. There are 15 residues in the CDR3. CDR1 and CDR2 (germline): SGHTA, FQGNSA. V shed 7 bases and J shed 0 bases, with 10 bases lying between them. CDR3 residues: CASTSGLSGANVLTF. Here the CDR3 DNA reads TGTGCCAGCACCTCGGGACTCTCTGGGGCCAACGTCCTGACTTTC.

The chain joins TRBV6-6 to TRBJ2-2, with D perhaps TRBD2 (5 bases). The V gene lost 1 base and the J gene lost 6 bases, with 6 bases spanning the gap. The CDR3 extends over 13 amino acids. Per the germline V gene, CDR1 is MNHNY and CDR2 is SVGAGI (reference sequence). The CDR3 here is CASSYYGAGELFF. DNA for the CDR3: TGTGCCAGCAGTTACTACGGGGCCGGGGAGCTGTTTTTT.

This clone has more than one count but fewer than ten. CDR3 protein: CASNHDRAGEAFF. The CDR3 nucleotides read TGTGCCAGCAACCACGACAGGGCCGGTGAAGCTTTCTTT. The chain uses TRBV3-1 (or the pseudogene TRBV3-2) and TRBJ1-1; 7 nucleotides agree with TRBD1. Germline V gene lookup returns CDR1 LGHDT and CDR2 YNNKEL (reference sequence). CDR3 length equals 13 residues. After removal of 7 bases from V and 7 bases from J, the junction contained 9 bases not matched to a gene.

The chain carries TRBV4-1 and TRBJ1-2; tentative D call: TRBD1 (6 bases). There are 15 residues in the CDR3. From germline, CDR1 is MGHRA and CDR2 YSYEKL. V lost 4 bases and J lost 3, with 15 bases in between. Written as DNA, the CDR3 is TGCGCCAGCAGCCTCAATGAACAGGGCGACTATGGCTACACCTTC. Translation gives CASSLNEQGDYGYTF.

This chain joins TRBV5-1 and TRBJ2-7, with 9 bases aligning to TRBD1. Germline-derived CDR1 and CDR2 are SGHRS and YFSETQ. V was pared by 0 bases and J by 9 bases, with 7 bases of the junction left unmatched. The CDR3 is 14 residues long. The CDR3 coding sequence is TGCGCCAGCAGCTTGGGCGGGACAGGGAATATGCAGTACTTC. Amino acids: CASSLGGTGNMQYF. The complete variable domain, with remaining parts taken from reference TRBV5-1 and TRBJ2-7, reads KAGVTQTPRYLIKTRGQQVTLSCSPISGHRSVSWYQQTPGQGLQFLFEYFSETQRNKGNFPGRFSGRQFSNSRSEMNVSTLELGDSALYLCASSLGGTGNMQYFGPGTRLTVT.

The chain employs TRBV21-1 and TRBJ1-2; the table calls TRBD1, which could not be checked here. TRBV21-1 is a listed pseudogene. CDR3 length equals 14 residues. The CDR3 DNA follows: TGTGCCAGCGTCATGGGGACATGCAACTATGGCTACACCTTC. Its protein product is CASVMGTCNYGYTF.

The V and J genes are TRBV29-1 and TRBJ2-7; maybe TRBD1 (5 bases). The length of the CDR3 is 13 residues. Germline V gives CDR1 SQVTM, CDR2 ANQGSEA. Trimming pared 4 bases from V and 2 bases from J, leaving 12 bases between. CDR3 in amino acids: CSVVETVPYEQYF. In DNA form, the CDR3 reads TGCAGCGTTGTTGAGACAGTTCCCTACGAGCAGTACTTC.

The chain combines TRBV21-1 with TRBJ2-7; the listed D gene, TRBD2, was not tested against the DNA. TRBV21-1 is noted as a pseudogene. This CDR3 contains 9 residues. CDR3 amino acids: CASSRGQYF. The CDR3 DNA is TGTGCCAGCAGCCGAGGTCAGTACTTC.

The V gene is TRBV11-2, the J gene TRBJ2-1; D is undetermined. CDR3 length: 13 amino acids. The germline V gene encodes CDR1 SGHAT and CDR2 FQNNGV. Trimming removed 1 base from V and 6 bases from J, with 7 bases in between. CDR3 region: CASSLVRFNEQFF. CDR3 DNA sequence: TGTGCCAGCAGCTTAGTTAGGTTCAATGAGCAGTTCTTC.